The 30 T cell receptor beta chains in this list originate from one sample, sequenced in a study of blood T cell repertoires in COVID-19. The data were produced by immunoSEQ multiplex PCR, yet TCRdb's version contains in-frame clones alone and is incomplete. The sample records over 200,000 clones, over 80% being singletons. Sequenced: peripheral blood. These receptors were collected from a young man with COVID-19, enrolled during active disease.

The chain employs TRBV2 and TRBJ1-1; tentative D call: TRBD1 (6 bases). The CDR3 consists of 14 residues. The germline V gene has CDR1 SNHLY and CDR2 FYNNEI. V was cut by 6 bases and J by 5 bases, with 16 bases left in between. CDR3 in DNA: TGTGCCAGCAGGATAGACAGGTCGGGAACTGAAGCTTTCTTT. Its translation: CASRIDRSGTEAFF.

The CDR3 loop reads CASSSTPGTDSNQPQHF. CDR3 in DNA: TGTGCCAGCAGCTCTACCCCCGGGACAGATAGCAATCAGCCCCAGCATTTT. V is TRBV5-8 and J is TRBJ1-5, with TRBD1 identical over 7 bases. The J segment lost 0 bases and the V segment lost 3 bases, leaving 9 bases of the junction unmatched. From germline, CDR1 is SGHTS and CDR2 YDEGEE. The CDR3 has 17 amino acids.

The rearrangement joins TRBV6-4 to TRBJ1-1, with TRBD1 matching over 9 bases. The CDR3 totals 15 residues. In germline, CDR1 is MRHNA, CDR2 SNTAGT. V shed 3 bases, J shed 0 bases, and the junction held 2 bases outside the gene matches. The CDR3 loop is CASSEGTGMNTEAFF. Here the CDR3 DNA reads TGTGCCAGCAGTGAGGGGACAGGGATGAACACTGAAGCTTTCTTT.

About this clone itself: At one end, the junction sequence differs from germline, possibly due to a read error. The chain is built from TRBV24-1 and TRBJ2-7; weak D call: TRBD2 (6 bases). Germline assignment: CDR1 KGHDR and CDR2 SFDVKD. The CDR3 has 12 amino acids. The CDR3 sequence is CATSDSTGRVWF. The CDR3 nucleotides are TGTGCCACCAGTGATTCCACCGGGAGAGTTTGGTTC.

The chain links TRBV7-8 to TRBJ1-2, with no clear D. CDR1 is SGHVS and CDR2 is FQNEAQ in the germline V gene. This CDR3 comprises 15 residues. The V and J ends lost 0 bases and 3 bases respectively, with 11 bases between them. In DNA, the CDR3 is TGTGCCAGCAGCTTAGCCTCTACGGGGTACTATGGCTACACCTTC. This codes for CASSLASTGYYGYTF.

This sequence joins TRBV15 and TRBJ2-7; D gene ambiguous. Trimming shortened V by 0 bases and J by 1 base, and 10 bases separated the two germline ends. CDR3 size: 15 residues. Germline lookup yields CDR1 LNHNV and CDR2 YYDKDF (reference sequence). CDR3 region: CATSREQQKSYEQYF. Written as DNA, the CDR3 is TGTGCCACCAGCAGAGAACAGCAAAAGTCCTACGAGCAGTACTTC.

The J gene is TRBJ2-3, the V gene TRBV28; D is perhaps TRBD2 (6 bases). Trimming took off 0 bases at V and 8 bases at J, with 21 bases between the two ends. CDR3 length: 17 residues. Germline V CDR1 and CDR2: MDHEN, SYDVKM. The CDR3 nucleotides are TGTGCCAGCAGTTTATGGGGAGGACGGAGAGAAGATCTTACGCAGTATTTT. It translates to CASSLWGGRREDLTQYF.

The chain has TRBV19 and TRBJ2-1; TRBD1 agrees at 10 bases. Germline lookup yields CDR1 LNHDA and CDR2 SQIVND (reference sequence). With V trimmed by 5 bases and J by 8 bases, 12 bases remained unmatched. The CDR3 is 16 amino acids. The CDR3 loop reads CASSVGQGVVVDEQFF. The DNA of the CDR3 is TGTGCCAGTAGTGTAGGACAGGGGGTAGTAGTCGATGAGCAGTTCTTC.

The chain recombines TRBV7-8 with TRBJ1-6; D unclear. The CDR3 has 18 amino acids. V was cut by 4 bases and J by 0 bases, with 16 bases left in between. Germline lookup yields CDR1 SGHVS and CDR2 FQNEAQ. CDR3: CASSSRLKWSSYNSPLHF. The CDR3 DNA follows: TGTGCCAGCAGCTCCCGACTGAAGTGGAGCTCCTATAATTCACCCCTCCACTTT.

The chain joins TRBV3-1 (or the pseudogene TRBV3-2) to TRBJ1-4, with D unresolved. Germline V lookup: CDR1 LGHDT, CDR2 YNNKEL (reference sequence). The CDR3 is 15 amino acids. V lost 3 bases to trimming and J lost 4 bases, with 12 bases between them. The CDR3 DNA reads TGTGCCAGCAGCCACCCCCCCTCGGGTAATGAAAAACTGTTTTTT. Protein sequence: CASSHPPSGNEKLFF.

The chain uses TRBV29-1 and TRBJ2-2; 11 bases agree with TRBD2. J was trimmed by 5 bases and V by 7 bases; bases with no gene match: 6. Germline V lookup: CDR1 SQVTM, CDR2 ANQGSEA. The CDR3 is made up of 14 amino acids. The CDR3 loop reads CSGRLAGRTGELFF. As DNA, the CDR3 is TGCAGCGGCAGACTAGCGGGAAGAACCGGGGAGCTGTTTTTT.

The chain combines TRBV30 with TRBJ1-1; D uncertain. The CDR3 totals 13 residues. V gave up 8 bases and J gave up 2 bases, with 15 bases separating them. Germline CDR1 GTSNPN, CDR2 SVGIG (reference sequence). The CDR3 sequence is CAGNSGYNTEAFF. The CDR3 coding sequence is TGTGCCGGGAACAGCGGCTATAACACTGAAGCTTTCTTT.

This clone was recorded a few times. CDR3 nucleotides: TGTGCCAGCAGGGCCCGACAGGGGGCGAACACTGAAGCTTTCTTT. Its translation: CASRARQGANTEAFF. This chain uses TRBV28 with TRBJ1-1, with 10 nucleotides matching TRBD1. Germline lookup yields CDR1 MDHEN and CDR2 SYDVKM. Unmatched junction bases numbered 5, after V lost 6 bases and J lost 1 base. The CDR3 length is 15 residues.

This chain uses TRBV7-3 with TRBJ2-1, with 8 bases matching TRBD1. CDR3 length: 13 residues. The V gene's germline CDR1 is SGHTA and CDR2 FQGTGA. Losses at the gene ends were 2 bases for V and 16 bases for J; bases not matched to a gene: 10. CDR3 nucleotide sequence: TGTGCCAGCAGCTTATATCGCGGGACAGGATATTTCTTC. Translating gives CASSLYRGTGYFF.

The chain has TRBV19 and TRBJ1-5, with TRBD1 as a possible D gene (6 bases). Germline V gives CDR1 LNHDA, CDR2 SQIVND (reference sequence). The V end was cut by 6 bases, the J end by 0 bases, with 15 bases between. The CDR3 sequence is 16 residues long. The CDR3 sequence: CASSRQVANSNQPQHF. The CDR3, as DNA: TGTGCCAGTAGCCGACAGGTAGCGAATAGCAATCAGCCCCAGCATTTT.

The CDR3 DNA reads TGTGCCAGCAGCCTTGACAGGCCCTACAATGAGCAGTTCTTC. It translates to CASSLDRPYNEQFF. The chain carries TRBV11-1 and TRBJ2-1, with D perhaps matching TRBD1 (6 bases). Trimming took off 5 bases at V and 2 bases at J, with 10 bases between the two ends. The germline V gene has CDR1 SGHAT and CDR2 FQDESV (reference sequence). CDR3 length equals 14 residues.

The V gene is TRBV19, the J gene TRBJ1-1; D might be TRBD1 (6 bases). The germline V gene has CDR1 LNHDA and CDR2 SQIVND (reference sequence). The CDR3 sequence is 16 residues long. The V end was cut by 2 bases, the J end by 4 bases, with 17 bases between. The CDR3 sequence is CASSIHLGQGTTEAFF. The CDR3 DNA sequence: TGTGCCAGTAGTATACATTTGGGGCAGGGGACCACTGAAGCTTTCTTT.

V and J are TRBV9 and TRBJ1-1, with D unclear. Germline V gene data show CDR1 as SGDLS and CDR2 as YYNGEE. Trimming removed 0 bases at V and 5 bases at J, with 11 bases between. The CDR3 is made up of 14 amino acids. The CDR3 DNA sequence: TGTGCCAGCAGCGTAGAGGAGAGGCTAACTGAAGCTTTCTTT. The encoded protein is CASSVEERLTEAFF.

The V and J genes are TRBV7-2 and TRBJ1-6; 9 bases are shared with TRBD1. The CDR3 length is 13 residues. Trimming cost V 8 bases and J 8 bases; bases outside gene matches: 4. Germline V CDR1 and CDR2: SGHTA, FQGNSA. Here the CDR3 DNA reads TGTGCCAGCTGCCGGGACAGGGATTCACCCCTCCACTTT. Its protein is CASCRDRDSPLHF.

This sequence joins TRBV14 and TRBJ2-1, with TRBD2 matching over 15 bases. J was trimmed by 0 bases and V by 3 bases; bases with no gene match: 6. This CDR3 comprises 19 residues. The germline CDR1 and CDR2 sequences are SGHDN and FVKESK. In DNA, the CDR3 is TGTGCCAGCAGCCACCCGGGACTAGCGGGGGGAAGCTCCTACAATGAGCAGTTCTTC. This encodes CASSHPGLAGGSSYNEQFF.

The chain couples TRBV6-5 to TRBJ1-5; D unresolved. Germline-derived CDR1 and CDR2 are MNHEY and SVGAGI. V was trimmed by 2 bases and J by 6 bases, leaving 8 bases between them. This CDR3 has 13 amino acids. CDR3 coding DNA: TGTGCCAGCAGTTACAGCGGGGTTCAGCCCCAGCATTTT. Its translation: CASSYSGVQPQHF.

The V gene is TRBV29-1, the J gene TRBJ2-1; 7 bases align to TRBD1. Unmatched junction bases numbered 7, after V lost 0 bases and J lost 2 bases. There are 16 residues in the CDR3. CDR1 is SQVTM and CDR2 is ANQGSEA in the germline V gene. This CDR3 is CSVEDRSTGTYNEQFF. CDR3 nucleotides: TGCAGCGTTGAAGATCGATCGACAGGGACCTACAATGAGCAGTTCTTC.

The CDR3 DNA reads TGTGCCACCAGCACGGGGAGTATGAACACTGAAGCTTTCTTT. Protein sequence: CATSTGSMNTEAFF. J is TRBJ1-1 and V is TRBV15; no definite D call. This CDR3 region has 14 residues. The V end was cut by 4 bases, the J end by 0 bases, with 9 bases between. Germline loops: CDR1 LNHNV, CDR2 YYDKDF (reference sequence).

V is TRBV3-1 (or the pseudogene TRBV3-2) and J is TRBJ1-4; D is uncertain. V was pared by 3 bases and J by 0 bases, with 8 bases between. Per the germline V gene, CDR1 is LGHDT and CDR2 is YNNKEL (reference sequence). This CDR3 spans 15 amino acids. Written as DNA, the CDR3 is TGTGCCAGCAGCCACCCAGAAGCAACTAATGAAAAACTGTTTTTT. It specifies CASSHPEATNEKLFF.

This chain joins TRBV10-3 and TRBJ1-2, with 9 bases that match TRBD1. Trimming removed 0 bases from V and 1 base from J; junction bases left unmatched: 9. The CDR3 has 18 amino acids. Germline V gene data show CDR1 as ENHRY and CDR2 as SYGVKD. CDR3 nucleotides: TGTGCCATCAGTGAGTCACCGGGACAGGGAGACGATAACTATGGCTACACCTTC. Protein: CAISESPGQGDDNYGYTF.

The chain links TRBV5-4 to TRBJ2-1; 7 bases map to TRBD2. CDR3 length: 12 amino acids. Germline values: CDR1 SGHNT, CDR2 YYREEE (reference sequence). V dropped 4 bases and J dropped 9; count of bases not matched to a gene: 4. The CDR3 DNA reads as TGTGCCAGCAGCGGACTAGTTCCTGAGCAGTTCTTC. This codes for CASSGLVPEQFF.

This rearrangement joins TRBV7-9 to TRBJ1-2; D may be TRBD1 (6 bases). The CDR3 runs to 13 residues. The V gene lost 3 bases and the J gene lost 8 bases, with 13 bases spanning the gap. From germline, CDR1 is SEHNR and CDR2 FQNEAQ (reference sequence). CDR3: CASSFGGAPGYTF. The CDR3 region has the DNA TGTGCCAGCAGCTTCGGGGGGGCGCCGGGCTACACCTTC.

Comment on this clone: The sample has other DNA sequences that encode this CDR3 too. This sequence joins TRBV5-4 and TRBJ2-3; 10 bases are a match to TRBD1. The CDR3 length is 14 residues. V trimming: 4 bases; J trimming: 3 bases; junction bases outside the gene matches: 2. CDR1 is SGHNT, CDR2 YYREEE, per germline (reference sequence). CDR3 residues: CASSRQGATDTQYF. The CDR3 nucleotides are TGTGCCAGCAGCCGACAGGGGGCGACAGATACGCAGTATTTT.

The rearrangement links TRBV5-5 to TRBJ1-4; D not resolved. CDR1 and CDR2 from the germline V gene are SGHKS and YYEKEE (reference sequence). Trimming took off 3 bases at V and 8 bases at J, with 17 bases between the two ends. The CDR3 has 15 amino acids. The CDR3, as DNA: TGTGCCAGCAGCTCCGACATGGTCCTTAGGGAAAAACTGTTTTTT. The encoded protein is CASSSDMVLREKLFF.

The V call is TRBV18, the J call TRBJ1-5, with 10 bases matching TRBD1. From germline, CDR1 is KGHSH and CDR2 LQKENI. The length of the CDR3 is 15 residues. V was clipped by 2 bases and J by 7 bases; unmatched bases: 5. CDR3 region: CASSPGQGESQPQHF. The CDR3 DNA sequence: TGTGCCAGCTCACCAGGACAGGGGGAATCGCAGCCCCAGCATTTT.